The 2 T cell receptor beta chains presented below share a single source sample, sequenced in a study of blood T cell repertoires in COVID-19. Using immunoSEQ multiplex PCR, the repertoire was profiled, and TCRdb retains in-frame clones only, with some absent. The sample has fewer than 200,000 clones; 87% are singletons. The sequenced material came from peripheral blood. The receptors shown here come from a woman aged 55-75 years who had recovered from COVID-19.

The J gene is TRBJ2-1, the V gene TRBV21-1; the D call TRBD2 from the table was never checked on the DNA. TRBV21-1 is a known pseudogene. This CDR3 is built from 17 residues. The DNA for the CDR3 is TGTGCCAGCAGCAAGGACTATACTAGCGGGGGTGAAGAAAGGCAGTTCTTC. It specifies CASSKDYTSGGEERQFF.

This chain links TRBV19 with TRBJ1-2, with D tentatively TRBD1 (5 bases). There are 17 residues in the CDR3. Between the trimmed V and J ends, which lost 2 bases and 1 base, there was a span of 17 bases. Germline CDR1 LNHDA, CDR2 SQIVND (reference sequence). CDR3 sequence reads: CASSISSSGGVNYGYTF. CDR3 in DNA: TGTGCCAGTAGTATATCCTCGAGCGGAGGGGTTAACTATGGCTACACCTTC.